These 2 T cell receptor beta chains came from one sample sequenced in a study of chemoradiotherapy in HPV16-positive cancers. The assay was immunoSEQ multiplex PCR, and TCRdb's table has in-frame clones only and misses some. Of around 7,200 clones listed, 65% to 90% are singletons. The input for sequencing was tumor tissue, taken from a patient who underwent chemoradiotherapy. The receptors here all came from a human donor with HPV-associated anogenital cancer.

The chain employs TRBV5-4 and TRBJ1-2; D uncertain. CDR3 length: 13 residues. Germline V gene sequence: CDR1 SGHNT, CDR2 YYREEE (reference sequence). Trimming took 2 bases from V and 6 from J, leaving 11 bases between them. CDR3 amino acids: CASSFEGRDGYTF. The CDR3 nucleotides are TGTGCCAGCAGCTTTGAGGGCCGGGATGGCTACACCTTC.

This chain uses TRBV30 with TRBJ1-4, with D perhaps TRBD1 (6 bases). The V and J ends lost 6 bases and 5 bases respectively, with 16 bases between them. This CDR3 has 14 residues. Germline V lookup: CDR1 GTSNPN, CDR2 SVGIG (reference sequence). CDR3 nucleotides: TGTGCCTGTAGGGGGACGGTCGGGAATGAAAAACTGTTTTTT. Protein product: CACRGTVGNEKLFF.